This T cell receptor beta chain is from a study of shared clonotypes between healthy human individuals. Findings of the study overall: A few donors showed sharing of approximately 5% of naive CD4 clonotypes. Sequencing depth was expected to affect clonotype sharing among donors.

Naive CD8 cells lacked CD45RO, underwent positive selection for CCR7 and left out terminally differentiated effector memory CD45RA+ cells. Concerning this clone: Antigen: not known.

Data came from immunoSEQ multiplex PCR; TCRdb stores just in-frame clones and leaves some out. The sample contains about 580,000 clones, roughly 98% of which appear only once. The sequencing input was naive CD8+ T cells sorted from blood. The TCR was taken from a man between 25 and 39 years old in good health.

CDR3 region: CASSPLSGAYEQYF. Here the CDR3 DNA reads TGCGCCAGCAGCCCACTCTCGGGGGCCTACGAGCAGTACTTC. This sequence joins TRBV4-1 and TRBJ2-7; TRBD2 is a possible D gene (6 bases). The CDR3 contains 14 residues. Between the trimmed V and J ends, which lost 4 bases and 2 bases, there was a span of 12 bases. CDR1 is MGHRA, CDR2 YSYEKL, per germline.